This T cell receptor (beta chain) stems from a study of blood T cell repertoires in COVID-19. Study-level background: Both acute and convalescent COVID-19 samples were obtained from the United States, Italy and Spain.

The J segment lost 2 bases and the V segment lost 5 bases, leaving 5 bases of the junction unmatched. CDR1 SEHNR and CDR2 FQNEAQ come from the germline V gene (reference sequence). This CDR3 is 15 amino acids long. Authors' data handling: Amplification from reference gene primers served as the basis for estimated nucleated cell counts. TCRdb's copy holds only in-frame clones and misses some; the assay was immunoSEQ multiplex PCR. The D gene and trimming were derived from the DNA, and the V and J assignments and clone size from that table. The table records roughly 80,000 clones, roughly 91% of them present only once. This clone occurred once.

This clonotype was obtained from a woman between 45 and 60 years old in a cohort sampled during active COVID-19. The chain has TRBV7-9 and TRBJ2-5, with 10 bases lining up with TRBD1. Specimen: peripheral blood. This CDR3 is CASSPDRGRQETQYF. The DNA for the CDR3 is TGTGCCAGCAGCCCGGACAGGGGGAGGCAAGAGACCCAGTACTTC.